The clone carrying this TCR beta chain was counted many times. Its antigen is still unknown. CDR1 and CDR2 (germline): DFQATT, SNEGSKA (reference sequence). The CDR3 has 13 residues. Unmatched junction bases numbered 6, after V lost 4 bases and J lost 4 bases. This entry belongs to a study of breast tumors, draining lymph nodes, adjacent tissues. Points from the study as a whole: Data only fit, rather than demonstrated, lymph node origin of most tumor T cells. Compared with lymph nodes, tumors were less diverse; compared with nontumor tissue, more.

Samples came from axillary lymph nodes draining the breast cancer. MiXCR, applied by TCRdb to the multiplex PCR reads, yields one record per CDR3 protein. The data hold under 150,000 distinct CDR3 sequences, with about 22% observed a single time. The chain employs TRBV20-1 and TRBJ2-5; 7 positions agree with TRBD1. The receptor was isolated from a female donor with breast cancer. Some clones in this sample may be carry-over from other donors' samples. Sequences were obtained from axillary lymph node tissue. CDR3 sequence: CSAKETGLETQYF. CDR3 sequence (DNA): TGCAGTGCTAAGGAGACAGGGCTAGAGACCCAGTACTTC.